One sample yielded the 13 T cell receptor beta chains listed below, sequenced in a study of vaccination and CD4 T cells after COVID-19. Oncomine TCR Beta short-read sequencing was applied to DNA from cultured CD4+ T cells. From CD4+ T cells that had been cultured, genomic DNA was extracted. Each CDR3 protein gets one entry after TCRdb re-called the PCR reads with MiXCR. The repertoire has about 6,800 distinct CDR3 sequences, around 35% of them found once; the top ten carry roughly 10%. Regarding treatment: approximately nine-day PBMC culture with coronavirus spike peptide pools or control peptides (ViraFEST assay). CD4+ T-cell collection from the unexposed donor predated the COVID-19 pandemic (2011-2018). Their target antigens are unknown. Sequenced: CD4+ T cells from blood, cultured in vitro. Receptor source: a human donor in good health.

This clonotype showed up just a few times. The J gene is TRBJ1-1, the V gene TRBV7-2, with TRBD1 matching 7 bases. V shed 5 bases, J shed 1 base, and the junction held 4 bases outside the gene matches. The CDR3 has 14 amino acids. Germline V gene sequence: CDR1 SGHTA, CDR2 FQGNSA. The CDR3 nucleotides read TGTGCCAGCAGCCCAGGGACAGCGAACACTGAAGCTTTCTTT. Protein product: CASSPGTANTEAFF.

The CDR3 DNA follows: TGTGCCAGCAGTGCTAGGGGGCTGATTGCCCCCGAGCAGTACTTC. It specifies CASSARGLIAPEQYF. J is TRBJ2-7 and V is TRBV27; 7 nucleotides line up with TRBD1. Germline V gene sequence: CDR1 MNHEY, CDR2 SMNVEV (reference sequence). There are 15 residues in the CDR3. V lost 5 bases and J lost 6; bases outside the gene matches: 13.

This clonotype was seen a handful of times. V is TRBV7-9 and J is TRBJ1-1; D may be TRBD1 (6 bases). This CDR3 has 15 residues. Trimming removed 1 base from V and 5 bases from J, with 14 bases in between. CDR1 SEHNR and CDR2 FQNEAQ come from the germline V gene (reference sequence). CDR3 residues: CASSLVGARETEAFF. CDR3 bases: TGTGCCAGCAGCTTAGTGGGGGCGAGGGAGACTGAAGCTTTCTTT.

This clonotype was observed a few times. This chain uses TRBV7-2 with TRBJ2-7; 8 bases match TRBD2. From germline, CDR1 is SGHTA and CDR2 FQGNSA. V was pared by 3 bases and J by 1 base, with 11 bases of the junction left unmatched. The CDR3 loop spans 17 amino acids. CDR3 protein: CASSFGAAGGVSYEQYF. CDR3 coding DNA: TGTGCCAGCAGCTTCGGTGCCGCGGGAGGCGTGTCCTACGAGCAGTACTTC.

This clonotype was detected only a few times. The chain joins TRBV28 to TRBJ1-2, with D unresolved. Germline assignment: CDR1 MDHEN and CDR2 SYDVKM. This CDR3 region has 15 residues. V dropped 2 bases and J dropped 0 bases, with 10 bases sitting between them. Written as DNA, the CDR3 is TGTGCCAGCAGTTTACGGCAGGCAGCTAACTATGGCTACACCTTC. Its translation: CASSLRQAANYGYTF.

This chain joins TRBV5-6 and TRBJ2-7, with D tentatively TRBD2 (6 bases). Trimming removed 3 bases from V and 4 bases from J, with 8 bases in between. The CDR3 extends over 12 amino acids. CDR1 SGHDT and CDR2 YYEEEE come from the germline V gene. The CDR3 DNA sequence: TGTGCCAGCAGCTCGAGCGGGTACGAGCAGTACTTC. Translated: CASSSSGYEQYF.

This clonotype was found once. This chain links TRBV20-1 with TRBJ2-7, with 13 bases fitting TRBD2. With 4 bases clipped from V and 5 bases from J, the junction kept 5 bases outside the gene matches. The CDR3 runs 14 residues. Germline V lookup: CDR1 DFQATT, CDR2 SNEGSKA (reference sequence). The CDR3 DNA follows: TGCAGTGCTACAACCGGACTAGCGGGAGACGAGCAGTACTTC. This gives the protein CSATTGLAGDEQYF.

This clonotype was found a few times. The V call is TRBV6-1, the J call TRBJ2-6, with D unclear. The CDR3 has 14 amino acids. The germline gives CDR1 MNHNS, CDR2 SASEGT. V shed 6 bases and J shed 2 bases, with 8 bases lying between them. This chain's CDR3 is CASSLRPGANVLTF. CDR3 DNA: TGTGCCAGCAGCCTCCGACCTGGGGCCAACGTCCTGACTTTC.

The CDR3 DNA sequence: TGTGCCAGCAGTTACGACAGTCCCCAAGAGACCCAGTACTTC. Its protein product is CASSYDSPQETQYF. The rearrangement joins TRBV28 to TRBJ2-5; the D gene is possibly TRBD1 (5 bases). Germline-derived CDR1 and CDR2 are MDHEN and SYDVKM. The CDR3 has 14 amino acids. Deletions cut 4 bases from V and 1 base from J, with 10 bases between. Drawing the rest from reference TRBV28 and TRBJ2-5, the complete variable domain is DVKVTQSSRYLVKRTGEKVFLECVQDMDHENMFWYRQDPGLGLRLIYFSYDVKMKEKGDIPEGYSVSREKKERFSLILESASTNQTSMYLCASSYDSPQETQYFGPGTRLLVL.

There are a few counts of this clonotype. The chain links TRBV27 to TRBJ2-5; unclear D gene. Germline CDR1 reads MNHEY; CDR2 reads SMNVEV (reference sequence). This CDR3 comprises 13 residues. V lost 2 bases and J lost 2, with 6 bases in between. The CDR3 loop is CASSLNSQETQYF. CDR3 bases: TGTGCCAGCAGTTTAAACTCACAAGAGACCCAGTACTTC.

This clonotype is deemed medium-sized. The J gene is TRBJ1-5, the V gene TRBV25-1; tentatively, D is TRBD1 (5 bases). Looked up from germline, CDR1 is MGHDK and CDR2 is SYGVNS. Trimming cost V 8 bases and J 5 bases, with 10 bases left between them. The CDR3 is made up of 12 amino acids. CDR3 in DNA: TGTGCCAGCTCTTGGGGCTATCAGCCCCAGCATTTT. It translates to CASSWGYQPQHF. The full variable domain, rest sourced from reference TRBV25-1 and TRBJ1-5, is EADIYQTPRYLVIGTGKKITLECSQTMGHDKMYWYQQDPGMELHLIHYSYGVNSTEKGDLSSESTVSRIRTEHFPLTLESARPSHTSQYLCASSWGYQPQHFGDGTRLSIL.

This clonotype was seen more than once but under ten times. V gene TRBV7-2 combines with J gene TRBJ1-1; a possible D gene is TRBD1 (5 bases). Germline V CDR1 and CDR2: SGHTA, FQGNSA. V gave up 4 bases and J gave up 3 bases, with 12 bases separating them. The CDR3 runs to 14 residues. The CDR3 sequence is CASSSDTYYTEAFF. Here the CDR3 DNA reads TGTGCCAGCAGCTCGGACACTTACTACACTGAAGCTTTCTTT.

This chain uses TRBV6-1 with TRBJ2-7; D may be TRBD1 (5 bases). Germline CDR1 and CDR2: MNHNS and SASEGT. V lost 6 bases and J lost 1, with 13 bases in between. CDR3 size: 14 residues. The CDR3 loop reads CASSQLQGSYEQYF. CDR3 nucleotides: TGTGCCAGCAGCCAACTTCAGGGTTCCTACGAGCAGTACTTC.